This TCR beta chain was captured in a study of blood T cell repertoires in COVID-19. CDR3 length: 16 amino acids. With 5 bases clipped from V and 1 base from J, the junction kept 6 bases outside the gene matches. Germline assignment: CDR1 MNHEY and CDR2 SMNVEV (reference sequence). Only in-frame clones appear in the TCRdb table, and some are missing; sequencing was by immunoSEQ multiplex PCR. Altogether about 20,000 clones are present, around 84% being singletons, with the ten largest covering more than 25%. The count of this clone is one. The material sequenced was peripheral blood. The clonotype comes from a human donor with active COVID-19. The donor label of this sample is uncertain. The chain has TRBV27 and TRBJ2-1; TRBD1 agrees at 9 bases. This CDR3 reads CASSPGQGLSYNEQFF. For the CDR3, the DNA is TGTGCCAGCAGTCCGGGACAGGGTCTATCCTACAATGAGCAGTTCTTC.